This T cell receptor beta chain was identified in a study of spatial heterogeneity in lung cancer (dated by TCRdb to between 2017 and 2020). With regard to the full study: Samples were obtained from 70 to 85 patients with early-stage, untreated non-small cell lung cancer from the lung TRACERx cohort. Follow-up PBMC samples were sequenced whenever available, and the median time to follow-up was about 23 months after resection. Beta-chain transcripts were consistently detected in greater numbers than alpha-chain transcripts, which likely reflected higher beta-chain transcript abundance. In the raw uncorrected reads, each unique combination of TCR and UMI appeared more than ten times on average. The study quantitatively compared TCR alpha and beta repertoires across multiple tumor regions, matched nontumor lung and blood in non-small cell lung cancer. TCR repertoire features were related to nonsynonymous mutation counts determined by whole-exome sequencing of tumor tissue. At surgery, both alpha and beta chains were TCR-sequenced in roughly 230 tumor regions, roughly 64 matched nontumor lung samples and 56 PBMC samples. Beyond this particular receptor, the publication reports: Confirming at a functional level the hypothesis that regional TCRs recognize regional mutations was considered to require additional single-cell paired TCR alpha and beta sequencing. Ubiquitous expanded tumor TCRs showed up in blood more often at tumor resection than at routine follow-up. Comparisons of baseline and follow-up blood repertoires included only around 15 patients.

Library construction relied on 5' RACE. Sequencing instrument: NextSeq 500. To allow correction of PCR and sequencing errors, the TCR library protocol tagged every TCR cDNA molecule with a unique molecular identifier. The authors' analysis ran thus. TCR identification, UMI-based error correction and CDR3 extraction were all carried out with Decombinator tools. Expanded TCRs were defined as those above a frequency of 2 per 1,000, corresponding to the top 1% of the tumor frequency distribution. Renyi diversity was computed with the R vegan package after each repertoire had been subsampled 100 times to 5,000 TCRs. CDR3 similarity networks were built from amino acid triplet string-kernel similarity, connecting CDR3s with pairwise similarity above 0.82. TCRdb reran the public reads through fastp at Q25 and MiXCR, keeping productive beta chains. When rows share a CDR3 protein, they turn into one entry using the most common DNA and genes. These V and J calls rely on TCRdb rather than the paper's analysis. This sample holds 30,000 to 35,000 distinct CDR3 sequences; 8.5% to 12% were observed only once. The top ten clones comprise approximately 26% of the sample.

This clonotype was seen ten or more times. Its antigen is not yet known. Per-nucleotide qualities are absent, and no much larger clonotype sits a single base away. What the time point label conveys for this sample: blood at routine non-recurrence follow-up after resection. TCR sequencing used whole RNA extracted from tumor and nontumor lung tissue, or from cryopreserved PBMC samples, without cell sorting. Only patients with enough RNA available from two or more tumor regions were chosen for TCR sequencing. This TCR came from a female donor with early-stage non-small cell lung cancer. The sequencing used PBMCs, collected at follow-up.

The nucleotides read TGTGCCAGTAGTAACCCTAGCGGACACACAGATACGCAGTATTTT. It translates to CASSNPSGHTDTQYF. The chain links TRBV19 with TRBJ2-3, and 7 junction bases match TRBD2. Clipping removes 4 bases from V and 2 bases from J, with 6 as the unmatched junction base count. The germline V gene encodes CDR1 LNHDA and CDR2 SQIVND (reference sequence). The CDR3 runs 15 amino acids, cysteine and phenylalanine included. Only the CDR3 DNA is retained, 45 bases long and in frame from the first base.